Listed here is a single T cell receptor (beta chain). The antigen remains unidentified. The CDR3 has 14 amino acids. The V end was cut by 5 bases, the J end by 0 bases, with 11 bases between. CDR1 MNHNY and CDR2 SVGAGI come from the germline V gene (reference sequence). TCRdb keeps only in-frame clones here, not all; method: immunoSEQ multiplex PCR. The data hold around 2,500 clones, with 69% observed a single time. This entry is derived from a study of T cell repertoires in ileal Crohn's disease. Study background: Patients had a median approximately 7.5-year disease duration, and roughly 32% were active smokers.

Study-level results: Within the first postoperative year, endoscopy came at median roughly seven months.

Time point denoted: neoterminal ileum biopsy at postoperative endoscopy, about 6 months after surgery. The sample was ileal tissue. The chain combines TRBV6-6 with TRBJ2-7; D possibly corresponds to TRBD1 (6 bases). The sequence derives from an adult with Crohn's disease. CDR3 loop: CASSTYRDSYEQYF. Here the CDR3 DNA reads TGTGCCAGCAGTACCTACAGGGACTCCTACGAGCAGTACTTC.